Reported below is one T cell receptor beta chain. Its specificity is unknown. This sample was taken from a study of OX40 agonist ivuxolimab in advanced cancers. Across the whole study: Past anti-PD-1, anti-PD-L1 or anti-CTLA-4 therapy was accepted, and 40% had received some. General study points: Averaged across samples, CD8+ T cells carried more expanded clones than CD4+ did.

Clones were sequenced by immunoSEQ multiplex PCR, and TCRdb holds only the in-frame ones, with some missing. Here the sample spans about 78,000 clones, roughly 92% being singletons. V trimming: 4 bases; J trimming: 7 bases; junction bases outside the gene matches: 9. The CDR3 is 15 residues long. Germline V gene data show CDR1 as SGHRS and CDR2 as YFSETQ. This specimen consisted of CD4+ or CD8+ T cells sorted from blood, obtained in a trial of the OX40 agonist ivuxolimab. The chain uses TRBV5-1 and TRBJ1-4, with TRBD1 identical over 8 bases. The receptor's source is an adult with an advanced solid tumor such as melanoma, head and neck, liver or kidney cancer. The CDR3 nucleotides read TGCGCCAGCAGCCCCCAGGGGGCTTTTGGTGAAAAACTGTTTTTT. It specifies CASSPQGAFGEKLFF.